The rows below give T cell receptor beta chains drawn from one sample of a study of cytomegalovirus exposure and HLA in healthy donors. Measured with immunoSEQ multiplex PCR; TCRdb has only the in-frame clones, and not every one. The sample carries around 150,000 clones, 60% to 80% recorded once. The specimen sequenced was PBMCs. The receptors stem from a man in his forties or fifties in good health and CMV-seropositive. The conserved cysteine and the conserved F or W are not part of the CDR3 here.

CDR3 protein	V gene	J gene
ASSPNQGRDTQY	TRBV18	TRBJ2-3
ASSPEKGAYYGYT	TRBV28	TRBJ1-2
AISEDRGGNQPQH	TRBV10-3	TRBJ1-5
ASSPMSGPDQPQH	TRBV18	TRBJ1-5
ASTYGGDQPQH	TRBV7-9	TRBJ1-5
ASHGRAANTGELF	TRBV7-2	TRBJ2-2
ASSTDRGFNQPQH	TRBV6-6	TRBJ1-5
ASSRDRVIISTQY	TRBV19	TRBJ2-3
AKLRLVKETQY	TRBV10-3	TRBJ2-5
ASAPPESIIQPQH	TRBV5-8	TRBJ1-5
ASSFPTSGGATGELF	TRBV5-6	TRBJ2-2
ASSQPGQGRLAYT	TRBV4-3	TRBJ1-2
ASSDPGQVTEAF	TRBV6-1	TRBJ1-1
ASRLRQGNTGELF	TRBV27	TRBJ2-2
ASSVGTGPNQPQH	TRBV9	TRBJ1-5
ASSQVLQGAKGYT	TRBV4-1	TRBJ1-2
ASSRADRETGELF	TRBV19	TRBJ2-2
ASSEAVPGSSYNSPLH	TRBV6-1	TRBJ1-6
AIRADVSSNQPQH	TRBV10-3	TRBJ1-5
ASSLEGAGANVLT	TRBV28	TRBJ2-6
SVSGSSTGELF	TRBV29-1	TRBJ2-2
AFGGGPDTQY	TRBV30	TRBJ2-3
ASSYSLADSSAF	TRBV6-6	TRBJ1-1
ASSLGTARRETQY	TRBV7-2	TRBJ2-5
ASSPLGGLSYNEQF	TRBV18	TRBJ2-1
SGGDRDEKLF	TRBV29-1	TRBJ1-4
ASSFGTGSYGYT	TRBV28	TRBJ1-2
ASSQWYSEQAETQY	TRBV4-1	TRBJ2-5
ASSDPQGNYGYT	TRBV6-1	TRBJ1-2
ASSLWGDGYT	TRBV5-6	TRBJ1-2
AWSVTPLRAPSYEQY	TRBV30	TRBJ2-7
ASSERETRREAF	TRBV2	TRBJ1-1